This entry lists 14 T cell receptor beta chains sequenced from one sample in a study of blood T cell repertoires in COVID-19. Measured with immunoSEQ multiplex PCR; TCRdb has only the in-frame clones, and not every one. The table lists 95,000 to 120,000 clones, about 85% of them singletons. The specimen sequenced was peripheral blood. Receptors were obtained from a woman aged 60-75 years with COVID-19, enrolled during active disease.

The chain couples TRBV27 to TRBJ1-2; TRBD1 agrees at 11 bases. The junction had 10 bases not matched to a gene; V was cut back by 7 bases and J by 3 bases. Germline CDR1 reads MNHEY; CDR2 reads SMNVEV (reference sequence). The CDR3 is 16 amino acids. CDR3 amino acids: CASMGNRDRGYYGYTF. CDR3 DNA sequence: TGTGCCAGCATGGGGAACCGGGACAGGGGGTACTATGGCTACACCTTC.

The rearrangement uses TRBV18 and TRBJ2-1; 10 nucleotides match TRBD1. Trimming at V came to 3 bases and at J to 7 bases, leaving 9 bases not matched to a gene. The germline V gene has CDR1 KGHSH and CDR2 LQKENI. The CDR3 sequence is 16 residues long. The CDR3 DNA follows: TGTGCCAGCTCACCCAGGACAGGACAGGGGGAAAATGAGCAGTTCTTC. Translating gives CASSPRTGQGENEQFF.

This sequence joins TRBV6-5 and TRBJ1-5; 8 nucleotides align to TRBD1. V shed 6 bases, J shed 6 bases, and the junction held 7 bases outside the gene matches. Germline lookup yields CDR1 MNHEY and CDR2 SVGAGI. The CDR3 covers 14 residues. In nucleotides, the CDR3 is TGTGCCAGCAGCTCCGGACAGGGACGTCAGCCCCAGCATTTT. Translating gives CASSSGQGRQPQHF.

The chain combines TRBV29-1 with TRBJ1-1; TRBD1 might be the D (6 bases). With 2 bases removed from V and 3 bases from J, the gap between germline ends came to 16 bases. Germline CDR1 and CDR2: SQVTM and ANQGSEA. The CDR3 length is 15 residues. The CDR3 protein is CSVEKRQVGDTEAFF. The CDR3 nucleotides read TGCAGCGTTGAAAAAAGACAGGTCGGGGACACTGAAGCTTTCTTT.

The chain carries TRBV5-1 and TRBJ2-3, with a weak D call TRBD1 (5 bases). Germline V gene sequence: CDR1 SGHRS, CDR2 YFSETQ. Trimming removed 0 bases from V and 0 bases from J, with 14 bases in between. This CDR3 contains 17 residues. The CDR3 reads CASSLGRRVGSTDTQYF. The CDR3 DNA reads as TGCGCCAGCAGCTTGGGACGCAGGGTGGGGAGCACAGATACGCAGTATTTT.

The rearrangement uses TRBV5-4 and TRBJ2-5; D gene ambiguous. Trimming shortened V by 4 bases and J by 5 bases, and 12 bases separated the two germline ends. CDR1 is SGHNT and CDR2 is YYREEE in the germline V gene (reference sequence). The CDR3 is 13 residues long. The CDR3 sequence is CASSEASYETQYF. CDR3 DNA sequence: TGTGCCAGCAGCGAGGCATCGTACGAGACCCAGTACTTC. The whole variable domain, filled in from reference TRBV5-4 and TRBJ2-5, reads ETGVTQSPTHLIKTRGQQVTLRCSSQSGHNTVSWYQQALGQGPQFIFQYYREEENGRGNFPPRFSGLQFPNYSSELNVNALELDDSALYLCASSEASYETQYFGPGTRLLVL.

The chain has TRBV4-1 and TRBJ2-2, with 11 nucleotides matching TRBD1. The germline V gene encodes CDR1 MGHRA and CDR2 YSYEKL. The CDR3 is 16 amino acids. The ends lost 4 bases at V and 6 bases at J; junction bases unmatched: 7. CDR3 sequence reads: CASSPRTGGISGELFF. The CDR3 nucleotides are TGCGCCAGCAGCCCCAGGACAGGGGGCATATCCGGGGAGCTGTTTTTT.

The chain links TRBV4-1 to TRBJ2-7, with 7 positions matching TRBD2. This CDR3 region has 17 residues. Looked up from germline, CDR1 is MGHRA and CDR2 is YSYEKL. V gave up 4 bases and J gave up 0 bases; unmatched junction bases: 12. CDR3 coding DNA: TGCGCCAGCAGCCCAGGGATCATACGCGGGAGCTCCTACGAGCAGTACTTC. Protein product: CASSPGIIRGSSYEQYF.

This chain uses TRBV5-6 with TRBJ2-1, with 9 bases lining up with TRBD1. The trim removed 4 bases at V and 8 bases at J, leaving 10 bases unmatched. CDR1 is SGHDT, CDR2 YYEEEE, per germline. The CDR3 contains 15 residues. CDR3 nucleotide sequence: TGTGCCAGCAGCCTCCGGGACAGGGAAGTCCATGAGCAGTTCTTC. It specifies CASSLRDREVHEQFF.

The chain is built from TRBV7-6 and TRBJ2-2; TRBD1 matches at 8 bases. After removal of 3 bases from V and 0 bases from J, the junction contained 9 bases not matched to a gene. This CDR3 contains 18 residues. Germline loops: CDR1 SGHVS, CDR2 FNYEAQ. The CDR3 DNA reads TGTGCCAGCAGCTTCGGGACAGGAGGAAGCGCGAACACCGGGGAGCTGTTTTTT. This translates into CASSFGTGGSANTGELFF. Together with reference TRBV7-6 and TRBJ2-2, the CDR3 gives the full variable domain: GAGVSQSPRYKVTKRGQDVALRCDPISGHVSLYWYRQALGQGPEFLTYFNYEAQQDKSGLPNDRFSAERPEGSISTLTIQRTEQRDSAMYRCASSFGTGGSANTGELFFGEGSRLTVL.

The sample holds one count of this clone. The chain couples TRBV5-4 to TRBJ1-6, with TRBD1 identical over 9 bases. The CDR3 covers 14 residues. Germline-derived CDR1 and CDR2 are SGHNT and YYREEE (reference sequence). J lost 10 bases, V lost 4 bases, and 6 bases had no gene match. The CDR3 coding sequence is TGTGCCAGCAGCCCGGGACAGGGCGGATCACCCCTCCACTTT. Amino acids: CASSPGQGGSPLHF.

This chain uses TRBV20-1 with TRBJ2-5; D call uncertain. The V gene's germline CDR1 is DFQATT and CDR2 SNEGSKA (reference sequence). This CDR3 spans 10 amino acids. Deletions cut 3 bases from V and 5 bases from J, with 4 bases between. The CDR3 region has the DNA TGCAGTGCTAGGGAGGAGACCCAGTACTTC. It yields the protein CSAREETQYF.

The chain is built from TRBV7-2 and TRBJ2-2, with D possibly TRBD1 on 5 matching bases. Looked up from germline, CDR1 is SGHTA and CDR2 is FQGNSA. The V gene lost 3 bases and the J gene lost 1 base, with 9 bases spanning the gap. The CDR3 extends over 15 amino acids. The CDR3 is CASSFQGLNTGELFF. The CDR3 DNA sequence: TGTGCCAGCAGCTTCCAGGGCCTGAACACCGGGGAGCTGTTTTTT. Full variable domain (outside the CDR3, taken from reference TRBV7-2 and TRBJ2-2): GAGVSQSPSNKVTEKGKDVELRCDPISGHTALYWYRQSLGQGLEFLIYFQGNSAPDKSGLPSDRFSAERTGGSVSTLTIQRTQQEDSAVYLCASSFQGLNTGELFFGEGSRLTVL.

The chain is built from TRBV6-5 and TRBJ1-1; TRBD1 might be the D (6 bases). Germline lookup yields CDR1 MNHEY and CDR2 SVGAGI. Trimming took off 6 bases at V and 3 bases at J, with 14 bases between the two ends. The CDR3 is 14 residues long. CDR3 DNA sequence: TGTGCCAGCAGAGTAGGGGGAGCCTACACTGAAGCTTTCTTT. It codes for CASRVGGAYTEAFF.